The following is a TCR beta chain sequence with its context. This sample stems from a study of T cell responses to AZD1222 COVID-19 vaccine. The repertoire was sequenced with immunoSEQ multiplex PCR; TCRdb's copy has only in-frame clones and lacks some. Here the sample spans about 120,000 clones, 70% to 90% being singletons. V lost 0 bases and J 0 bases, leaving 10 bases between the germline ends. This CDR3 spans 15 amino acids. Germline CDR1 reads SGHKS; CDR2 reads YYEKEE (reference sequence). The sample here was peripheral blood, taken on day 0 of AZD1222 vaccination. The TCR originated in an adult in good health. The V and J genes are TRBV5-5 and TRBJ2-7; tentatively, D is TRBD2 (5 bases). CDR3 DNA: TGTGCCAGCAGCTTGGCCCCGGGAAACTCCTACGAGCAGTACTTC. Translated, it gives CASSLAPGNSYEQYF.